Detailed here is one T cell receptor beta chain. The target antigen is unknown. This specimen comes from a study of long-term antiretroviral therapy in people with HIV. Study at large: Samples from the earliest time points predate the 2015 immediate-ART recommendation by about a decade.

Trimming removed 3 bases from V and 4 bases from J; junction bases left unmatched: 9. This CDR3 region has 16 residues. Germline CDR1 reads SQVTM; CDR2 reads ANQGSEA. Every donor had one or more pre-ART and two or more post-ART PBMC samples. Points from the study as a whole: Diversity went up after ART and still fell short of transplant donor controls. It was observed that HIV repertoires exhibited narrower CDR3 length ranges than controls.

With survey level as its setting, the immunoSEQ assay was v3.0. Clones were sequenced by immunoSEQ multiplex PCR, and TCRdb holds only the in-frame ones, with some missing. The sample consists of about 6,400 clones, roughly 80% of them appearing once. The J gene is TRBJ2-2, the V gene TRBV29-1, with 9 positions matching TRBD1. Specimen: unsorted PBMCs, collected 0.5 years before starting antiretroviral therapy. The TCR originated in a man in his forties or fifties with HIV. The CDR3 DNA reads as TGCAGCGTTGAGGGTGTGGGACAGGGTCGCACCGGGGAGCTGTTTTTT. Translation gives CSVEGVGQGRTGELFF.